This entry is about one T cell receptor beta chain. This sample is part of a study of shared clonotypes between healthy human individuals. Several immunoSEQ plates held equal portions of the genomic DNA taken from each subset. Method: immunoSEQ multiplex PCR; TCRdb's copy keeps in-frame clones and lacks some. This sample has about 2 million clones, with 90% to 95% found just once. Germline CDR1 and CDR2: WNHNN and SYGVQD (reference sequence). V was trimmed by 6 bases and J by 8 bases, leaving 16 bases between them. The CDR3 length is 14 residues. Material: naive CD4+ T cells sorted from blood. Documented subset: CD45RA+ positively selected. The J gene is TRBJ1-4, the V gene TRBV10-1; a weak D match, TRBD1 (5 bases). The TCR was taken from a man between 18 and 35 years old in good health. CDR3 loop: CASSRRGDGEKLFF. The CDR3 DNA is TGCGCCAGCAGCCGACGAGGGGATGGGGAAAAACTGTTTTTT.